One and the same sample provided the 5 T cell receptor beta chains below, sequenced in a study of CD8 T cells in Susac syndrome. Reverse transcription used roughly 0.5 to 1 ug RNA and random hexamers. In TCRdb, the immunoSEQ multiplex PCR reads were re-called with MiXCR into one record per CDR3 protein. Of about 130,000 distinct CDR3 sequences in the sample, about 92% were seen once. Source material: CD8+ T cells from PBMCs. The receptor source for this set is a human donor with multiple sclerosis.

The CDR3, as DNA: TGTGCCAGCAGTTTAGGTCTAACAGGGAGAAGGCAGCCCCAGCATTTT. Its protein product is CASSLGLTGRRQPQHF. The chain uses TRBV28 and TRBJ1-5; weak D call: TRBD1 (6 bases). Germline CDR1 is MDHEN and CDR2 is SYDVKM. V lost 2 bases to trimming and J lost 7 bases, with 18 bases between them. The CDR3 sequence is 16 residues long.

This sequence joins TRBV4-1 and TRBJ1-1; D ambiguous. The germline V gene encodes CDR1 MGHRA and CDR2 YSYEKL. V lost 3 bases, J lost 0 bases, and 11 bases lay in between. This CDR3 region has 15 residues. In DNA form, the CDR3 reads TGCGCCAGCAGCCACCCGGCCCTGCTGAACACTGAAGCTTTCTTT. It is translated as CASSHPALLNTEAFF.

V gene TRBV5-1 combines with J gene TRBJ2-1, with D perhaps TRBD2 (5 bases). The CDR3 totals 12 residues. Trimming took 4 bases from V and 6 from J, leaving 8 bases between them. Germline-derived CDR1 and CDR2 are SGHRS and YFSETQ. The CDR3 DNA is TGCGCCAGCAGCCCGAGGGTCAATGAGCAGTTCTTC. Its protein product is CASSPRVNEQFF.

V gene TRBV4-1 combines with J gene TRBJ1-5, with D perhaps matching TRBD1 (5 bases). Germline lookup yields CDR1 MGHRA and CDR2 YSYEKL. This CDR3 is 15 amino acids long. The germline V and J ends were trimmed by 2 bases and 3 bases, with 11 bases remaining between them. Written as DNA, the CDR3 is TGCGCCAGCAGCCAATCGAGGGACCTCAATCAGCCCCAGCATTTT. This gives the protein CASSQSRDLNQPQHF.

V and J are TRBV18 and TRBJ2-2; 7 nucleotides line up with TRBD2. Germline CDR1 KGHSH, CDR2 LQKENI. The V segment lost 4 bases and the J segment 5 bases; nucleotides outside the gene matches: 13. The CDR3 is made up of 17 amino acids. CDR3 coding DNA: TGTGCCAGCTCACAGGAAGGTCCGGGAGGAGGAACCGGGGAGCTGTTTTTT. Translation gives CASSQEGPGGGTGELFF. Using reference TRBV18 and TRBJ2-2 for the parts outside the CDR3, the full variable domain is NAGVMQNPRHLVRRRGQEARLRCSPMKGHSHVYWYRQLPEEGLKFMVYLQKENIIDESGMPKERFSAEFPKEGPSILRIQQVVRGDSAAYFCASSQEGPGGGTGELFFGEGSRLTVL.